One and the same sample provided the 22 T cell receptor beta chains below, sequenced in a study of glioma-infiltrating T cells. Amplification of TCR alpha and beta CDR3 regions from RNA used iRepertoire nested multiplex PCR. One entry per CDR3 protein, called by TCRdb with MiXCR from the multiplex PCR reads. This sample yields about 5,700 distinct CDR3 sequences, of which around two fifths are seen a single time; 24% belongs to the top ten. The sequencing input was glioma tissue, nonneoplastic brain tissue, or PBMCs (not recorded which). These receptor sequences come from a human donor with low-grade glioma or glioblastoma, undergoing nonglioma brain surgery, or in good health (not recorded which).

This clonotype has at least ten counts. This chain connects TRBV4-1 to TRBJ2-5, with 7 positions matching TRBD2. V was pared by 1 base and J by 5 bases, with 16 bases of the junction left unmatched. This CDR3 has 18 amino acids. Germline V CDR1 and CDR2: MGHRA, YSYEKL. CDR3 coding DNA: TGCGCCAGCAGCCAAGGATCCGTAGGGGAGGGCATACAGGAGACCCAGTACTTC. Translation gives CASSQGSVGEGIQETQYF.

There are many counts of this clonotype. The chain recombines TRBV11-1 with TRBJ2-7; D remains unclear. This CDR3 has 13 residues. V was shortened by 2 bases and J by 3 bases, with 8 bases between the two germline ends. Germline V CDR1 and CDR2: SGHAT, FQDESV (reference sequence). The CDR3: CASSLSRNYEQYF. CDR3 nucleotides: TGTGCCAGCAGCTTATCACGGAACTACGAGCAGTACTTC.

Only a few counts were recorded for this clonotype. This chain uses TRBV4-2 with TRBJ1-3, with D maybe TRBD1 (5 bases). The V gene lost 0 bases and the J gene lost 3 bases, with 9 bases spanning the gap. The germline gives CDR1 LGHNA, CDR2 YNFKEQ. CDR3 length: 15 amino acids. CDR3 region: CASSQDWDGGNTIYF. The CDR3 DNA sequence: TGTGCCAGCAGCCAAGATTGGGACGGTGGAAACACCATATATTTT.

This clonotype qualifies as large. This chain uses TRBV27 with TRBJ2-1; D perhaps matches TRBD1 (6 bases). CDR3 size: 14 residues. Germline values: CDR1 MNHEY, CDR2 SMNVEV (reference sequence). Trimming removed 5 bases at V and 2 bases at J, with 10 bases between. In nucleotides, the CDR3 is TGTGCCAGCAGTCCGAGGACAGCCTACAATGAGCAGTTCTTC. It encodes CASSPRTAYNEQFF.

Comment on this clonotype: Germline is not matched at one junction end, which may reflect a read error. The J gene is TRBJ1-1, the V gene TRBV15; weak D call: TRBD1 (5 bases). This CDR3 contains 13 residues. CDR1 and CDR2 (germline): LNHNV, YYDKDF (reference sequence). The CDR3 loop reads CATSRDYRDRAYF. DNA of the CDR3: TGTGCCACCAGCAGAGATTATCGGGACCGAGCTTACTTT.

This clonotype was seen repeatedly, ten times or more. The gene calls are TRBV7-3 and TRBJ2-1; 7 nucleotides line up with TRBD1. Per germline, CDR1 SGHTA and CDR2 FQGTGA. CDR3 length: 15 residues. J gave up 6 bases and V 4 bases, and 9 bases lay outside the gene matches. The CDR3 region is CASSSEGQRSNEQFF. Written as DNA, the CDR3 is TGTGCCAGCAGCTCCGAGGGACAGCGATCCAATGAGCAGTTCTTC.

This clonotype is termed large. This chain joins TRBV20-1 and TRBJ1-2; no clear D. The V gene lost 5 bases and the J gene lost 0 bases, with 4 bases spanning the gap. This CDR3 spans 11 amino acids. Germline V gene data show CDR1 as DFQATT and CDR2 as SNEGSKA (reference sequence). CDR3 in amino acids: CSASPNYGYTF. The CDR3 nucleotides read TGCAGTGCTTCCCCTAACTATGGCTACACCTTC.

The chain couples TRBV6-1 to TRBJ1-6; unclear D gene. The CDR3 has 17 amino acids. Germline assignment: CDR1 MNHNS and CDR2 SASEGT. V lost 6 bases to trimming and J lost 5 bases, with 20 bases between them. The CDR3 DNA reads TGTGCCAGCAGGGGATTGAATCAGGTTGGCGATAATTCACCCCTCCACTTT. Protein product: CASRGLNQVGDNSPLHF.

This clonotype was picked up many times. The chain combines TRBV12-3 or TRBV12-4 with TRBJ1-1, with TRBD1 as a possible D gene (6 bases). This CDR3 spans 13 amino acids. V was cut by 4 bases and J by 9 bases, with 15 bases left in between. The CDR3, as DNA: TGTGCCAGCAGTTCAAGCGGGGGGGCTAAAGCTTTCTTT. Translated: CASSSSGGAKAFF.

In DNA form, the CDR3 reads TGTGCCAGCAGCACCGGACTAGCTAGGGGTCAGACCCAGTACTTC. Amino acids: CASSTGLARGQTQYF. The chain couples TRBV28 to TRBJ2-5, with 8 bases that match TRBD2. Germline CDR1 reads MDHEN; CDR2 reads SYDVKM. This CDR3 comprises 15 residues. J lost 6 bases, V lost 6 bases, and 12 bases had no gene match.

This clonotype was seen repeatedly, ten times or more. The V and J genes are TRBV29-1 and TRBJ2-3, with 9 bases that match TRBD2. This CDR3 comprises 13 residues. The V segment lost 7 bases and the J segment 4 bases; nucleotides outside the gene matches: 6. The germline CDR1 and CDR2 sequences are SQVTM and ANQGSEA. The CDR3 sequence: CSASGRYSDTQYF. CDR3 coding DNA: TGCAGCGCGAGCGGGAGGTACTCAGATACGCAGTATTTT.

Notes on this clonotype: With a much larger clone just one base away, this may be a read error. The chain couples TRBV2 to TRBJ2-7; possible D gene TRBD2, 6 bases. The CDR3 is made up of 12 amino acids. The germline V gene encodes CDR1 SNHLY and CDR2 FYNNEI. Trimming left V 11 bases short and J 2 bases short, with 13 bases between. The CDR3 DNA is TGTGCCGGCAAACCGGGAGCCTACGAGCAGTACTTC. Translation: CAGKPGAYEQYF.

V usage is TRBV29-1 and J usage is TRBJ2-5, with D maybe TRBD2 (6 bases). Germline V gene data show CDR1 as SQVTM and CDR2 as ANQGSEA. Deletions cut 8 bases from V and 1 base from J, with 20 bases between. CDR3 length: 15 residues. In DNA form, the CDR3 reads TGCAGCTCCGCGGGACCCTCGGGGTTCCAAGAGACCCAGTACTTC. Amino acid sequence: CSSAGPSGFQETQYF.

Many counts were recorded for this clonotype. This chain uses TRBV7-9 with TRBJ2-7; the D is unclear. V dropped 4 bases and J dropped 3 bases, with 10 bases sitting between them. The CDR3 runs to 13 residues. Germline V lookup: CDR1 SEHNR, CDR2 FQNEAQ (reference sequence). CDR3 amino acids: CASSSPGIYEQYF. CDR3 sequence (DNA): TGTGCCAGCAGCTCACCGGGCATCTACGAGCAGTACTTC.

At least ten counts were recorded for this clonotype. The chain combines TRBV7-9 with TRBJ1-2, with D unresolved. This CDR3 comprises 17 residues. Germline V gene data show CDR1 as SEHNR and CDR2 as FQNEAQ (reference sequence). Trimming took 3 bases from V and 5 from J, leaving 22 bases between them. CDR3 DNA sequence: TGTGCCAGCAGCTTCCTACGAAACGGAGGAGGATCATATGGCTACACCTTC. Translating gives CASSFLRNGGGSYGYTF.

The chain employs TRBV20-1 and TRBJ2-1, with no clear D. There are 15 residues in the CDR3. Looked up from germline, CDR1 is DFQATT and CDR2 is SNEGSKA (reference sequence). Trimming took off 0 bases at V and 4 bases at J, with 13 bases between the two ends. CDR3 in amino acids: CSAREKGLPYNEQFF. DNA of the CDR3: TGCAGTGCTAGAGAAAAGGGCCTTCCTTACAATGAGCAGTTCTTC.

Worth noting for this clonotype: Germline is not matched at one junction end, which may reflect a read error. The chain uses TRBV28 and TRBJ1-1; 8 bases line up with TRBD1. CDR3 size: 15 residues. The germline V gene has CDR1 MDHEN and CDR2 SYDVKM. This chain's CDR3 is CARSLSQGADTEAFF. The DNA for the CDR3 is TGTGCCAGGAGTTTATCGCAGGGGGCCGACACTGAAGCTTTCTTT.

The chain uses TRBV28 and TRBJ2-1; perhaps TRBD1 as D (5 bases). The CDR3 runs 15 residues. V dropped 3 bases and J dropped 2 bases, with 11 bases sitting between them. Per the germline V gene, CDR1 is MDHEN and CDR2 is SYDVKM. The CDR3 protein is CASSFLGPTYNEQFF. The CDR3 region has the DNA TGTGCCAGCAGTTTCTTGGGGCCCACCTACAATGAGCAGTTCTTC.

This clonotype is large in the sample. The V call is TRBV11-2, the J call TRBJ2-3; the D is unclear. Trimming removed 1 base from V and 2 bases from J, with 10 bases in between. The CDR3 is 15 residues long. Germline CDR1 SGHAT, CDR2 FQNNGV. CDR3 amino acids: CASSLGIPNTDTQYF. CDR3 bases: TGTGCCAGCAGCTTAGGGATCCCCAACACAGATACGCAGTATTTT.

V usage is TRBV4-2 and J usage is TRBJ2-7; 16 bases fit TRBD2. V lost 4 bases and J lost 7; bases outside the gene matches: 10. The CDR3 has 17 residues. Germline V gene sequence: CDR1 LGHNA, CDR2 YNFKEQ. The CDR3: CASSPGLAGGRVGEQYF. DNA of the CDR3: TGTGCCAGCAGCCCGGGACTAGCGGGGGGGCGCGTAGGAGAGCAGTACTTC.

This clonotype was observed a few times. The rearrangement joins TRBV7-3 to TRBJ2-7; a possible D gene is TRBD2 (6 bases). CDR1 SGHTA and CDR2 FQGTGA come from the germline V gene. V lost 2 bases and J 2 bases, leaving 7 bases between the germline ends. The CDR3 is 13 residues long. CDR3 sequence reads: CASSLAGPYEQYF. The CDR3 region has the DNA TGTGCCAGCAGCTTAGCGGGACCCTACGAGCAGTACTTC. The variable domain in full, completed from reference TRBV7-3 and TRBJ2-7, reads GAGVSQTPSNKVTEKGKYVELRCDPISGHTALYWYRQSLGQGPEFLIYFQGTGAADDSGLPNDRFFAVRPEGSVSTLKIQRTERGDSAVYLCASSLAGPYEQYFGPGTRLTVT.

V usage is TRBV6-1 and J usage is TRBJ1-2; D is perhaps TRBD1 (5 bases). The CDR3 runs 15 residues. The ends were cut back, 4 bases at V and 0 bases at J, with 12 bases in the middle. Germline V gene lookup returns CDR1 MNHNS and CDR2 SASEGT. The CDR3 here is CASSAPDTTNYGYTF. The CDR3 DNA sequence: TGTGCCAGCAGTGCCCCGGACACGACTAACTATGGCTACACCTTC.